The text below deals with one TCR beta chain. This record comes from a study of blood T cell repertoires in COVID-19. Study summary: Some COVID-19 samples were acute and others convalescent; all came from the United States, Italy and Spain.

With 5 bases removed from V and 1 base from J, the gap between germline ends came to 11 bases. The germline V gene has CDR1 LNHNV and CDR2 YYDKDF (reference sequence). The CDR3 contains 15 residues. The protocol was immunoSEQ multiplex PCR, while the TCRdb copy is restricted to in-frame clones and leaves out a portion. Found here are 160,000 or so clones, around 81% of them singletons; the top ten hold approximately 11%. The chain recombines TRBV15 with TRBJ1-4; D may be TRBD1 (6 bases). The material sequenced was peripheral blood. The sequence was collected from a man aged 60-69 years with active or convalescent COVID-19. The CDR3 is CATSWRTVTNEKLFF. Here the CDR3 DNA reads TGTGCCACCAGCTGGAGGACAGTAACTAATGAAAAACTGTTTTTT.